This TCR beta chain was sequenced for a study of blood T cells in healthy people across ages. Broader study findings: A strong correlation was found between TCR beta diversity and the percentage of naive T cells. CMV status of donors was not determined, possibly confounding expanded clonotype changes.

The CDR3 loop spans 12 amino acids. V lost 8 bases and J lost 0, with 7 bases in between. As for this clonotype: Antigen: not known.

The use of a sample-barcoded 5' primer and a J-beta primer mix characterized a second PCR of roughly 6 to 11 cycles. TCRdb reprocessed the 5' RACE reads via MiXCR and lists one record per CDR3 protein. Here the sample spans just under 550,000 distinct CDR3 sequences, 24% being singletons. This sample was shared with a second study, whose subject was T cells of mothers and their children. Per that paper: Sample barcodes and 2-4 random nucleotides came from the second PCR's M1S primer. Related and unrelated pairs show similar shaping of TCR recombination output by thymic selection.

Specimen: blood. This chain links TRBV12-3 or TRBV12-4 with TRBJ1-1; no clear D. The source is a boy under 18 in good health. The CDR3 bases are TGTGCCAGCCGGGCCCTGAACACTGAAGCTTTCTTT. Translation: CASRALNTEAFF.